The T cell receptor beta chain described here comes from a study of cytomegalovirus exposure and HLA in healthy donors. V lost 6 bases and J lost 8, with 13 bases in between. CDR1 is MNHEY and CDR2 is SVGAGI in the germline V gene. This CDR3 comprises 12 residues. PCR primers comprised 60 Vbeta and 13 Jbeta primers. Only in-frame clones appear in the TCRdb table, and some are missing; sequencing was by immunoSEQ multiplex PCR. The data contain roughly 80,000 clones, 62% of them singletons. The TCR comes from a male donor in good health and CMV-seropositive. The sequenced material came from PBMCs. The chain employs TRBV6-5 and TRBJ1-2; the D gene is possibly TRBD1 (6 bases). The CDR3 loop reads CASRSTGSGYTF. The CDR3 coding sequence is TGTGCCAGCAGATCTACAGGGAGCGGCTACACCTTC.